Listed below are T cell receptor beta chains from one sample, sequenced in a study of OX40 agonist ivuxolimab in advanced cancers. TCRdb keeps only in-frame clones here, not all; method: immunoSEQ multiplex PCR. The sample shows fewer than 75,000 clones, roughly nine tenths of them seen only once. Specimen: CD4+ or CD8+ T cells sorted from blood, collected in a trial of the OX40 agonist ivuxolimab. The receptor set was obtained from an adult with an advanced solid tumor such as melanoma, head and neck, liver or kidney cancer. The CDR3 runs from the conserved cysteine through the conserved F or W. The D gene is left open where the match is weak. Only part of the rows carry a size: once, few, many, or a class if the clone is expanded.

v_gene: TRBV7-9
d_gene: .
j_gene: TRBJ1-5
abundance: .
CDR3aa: CASSLGQPPQHF
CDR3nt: TGTGCCAGCAGCTTAGGGCAGCCGCCCCAGCATTTT

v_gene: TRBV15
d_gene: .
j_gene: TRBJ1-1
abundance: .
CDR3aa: CATSRAGQNTEAFF
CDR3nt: TGTGCCACCAGCAGGGCGGGACAGAACACTGAAGCTTTCTTT

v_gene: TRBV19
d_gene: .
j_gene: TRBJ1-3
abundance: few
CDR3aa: CASIPGQTGNTIYF
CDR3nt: TGTGCCAGTATCCCCGGACAAACTGGAAACACCATATATTTT

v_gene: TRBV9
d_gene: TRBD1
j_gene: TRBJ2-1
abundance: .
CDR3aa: CASSVGQGAWNEQFF
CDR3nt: TGTGCCAGCAGCGTAGGCCAGGGGGCTTGGAATGAGCAGTTCTTC

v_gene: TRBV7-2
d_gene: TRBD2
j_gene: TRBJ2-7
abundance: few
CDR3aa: CASSSTSGRLYEQYF
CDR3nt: TGTGCCAGCAGCTCGACTAGCGGGAGGTTGTACGAGCAGTACTTC

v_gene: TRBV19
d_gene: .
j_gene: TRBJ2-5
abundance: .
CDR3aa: CASSMLGTPQETQYF
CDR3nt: TGTGCCAGTAGTATGTTGGGAACCCCGCAAGAGACCCAGTACTTC

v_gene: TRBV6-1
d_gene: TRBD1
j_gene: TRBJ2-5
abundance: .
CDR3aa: CASSMTGVEETQYF
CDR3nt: TGTGCCAGCAGTATGACAGGGGTTGAAGAGACCCAGTACTTC

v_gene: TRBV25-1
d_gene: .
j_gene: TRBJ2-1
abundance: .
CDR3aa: CASSGGWDFSAQFF
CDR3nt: TGTGCCAGCAGTGGGGGGTGGGACTTTTCGGCGCAGTTCTTC

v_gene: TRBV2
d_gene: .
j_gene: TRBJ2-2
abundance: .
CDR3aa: CASGSAGTGELFF
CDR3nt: TGTGCCAGCGGGTCAGCCGGGACCGGGGAGCTGTTTTTT

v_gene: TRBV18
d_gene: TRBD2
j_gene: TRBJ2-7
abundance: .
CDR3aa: CASSPRGLADYEQYF
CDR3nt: TGTGCCAGCTCACCACGAGGACTAGCGGACTACGAGCAGTACTTC

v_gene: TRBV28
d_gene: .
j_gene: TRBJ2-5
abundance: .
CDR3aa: CASSEQGRETQYF
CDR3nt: TGTGCCAGCAGTGAGCAGGGGAGAGAGACCCAGTACTTC

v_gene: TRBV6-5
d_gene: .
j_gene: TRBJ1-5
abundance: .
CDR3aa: CASRPGRINQPQHF
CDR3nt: TGTGCCAGCAGGCCGGGACGGATCAATCAGCCCCAGCATTTT

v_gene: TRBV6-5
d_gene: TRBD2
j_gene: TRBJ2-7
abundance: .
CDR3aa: CASSQPTSVKYF
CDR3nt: TGTGCCAGCAGTCAGCCGACTAGCGTGAAGTACTTC

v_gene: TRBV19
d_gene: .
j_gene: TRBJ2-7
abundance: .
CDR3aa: CASSRRELGREQYF
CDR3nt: TGTGCCAGTAGTCGCCGGGAGTTAGGGCGCGAGCAGTACTTC

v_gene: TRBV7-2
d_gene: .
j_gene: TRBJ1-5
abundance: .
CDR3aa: CASSPISGWPQHF
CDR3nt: TGTGCCAGCAGCCCCATCTCCGGGTGGCCCCAGCATTTT

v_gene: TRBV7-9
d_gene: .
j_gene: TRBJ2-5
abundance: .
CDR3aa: CASSLAQQETQYF
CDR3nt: TGTGCCAGCAGCTTAGCTCAGCAAGAGACCCAGTACTTC

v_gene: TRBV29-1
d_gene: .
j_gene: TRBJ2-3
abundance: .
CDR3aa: CSVRETDTQYF
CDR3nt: TGCAGCGTTCGGGAGACAGATACGCAGTATTTT